These T cell receptor beta chains were read from a single sample in a study of metastatic and nonmetastatic thyroid tumors. TCRdb re-called clones from the PCR reads using MiXCR. The data contain 15,000 to 20,000 clones, approximately 32% of them seen just once; the ten biggest clones take up 20%. Material for sequencing was adjacent normal tissue. These receptors originate from a female donor with papillary thyroid cancer or a benign thyroid nodule (not recorded which). Some clones in this sample may be carry-over from other donors' samples. Each CDR3 is given with its conserved first and last residue. The order of the fields is clone size, V gene, D gene, J gene, CDR3 DNA, CDR3 protein. A D gene is named only where the DNA matches it firmly. Clone sizes are given selectively: once, few, many, or a class where the clone is expanded.

-	TRBV28	TRBD1	TRBJ1-5	TGTGCCATCAGTCCGGGACAGCGCAATCAGCCCCAGCATTTT	CAISPGQRNQPQHF
many	TRBV5-4	TRBD1	TRBJ1-4	TGTGCCAGCAGCAAGGACAGGGGGGGTGAAAAACTGTTTTTT	CASSKDRGGEKLFF
-	TRBV20-1	TRBD1	TRBJ2-7	TGCAGTGCTAGGGGGACAGATTCCTACGAGCAGTACTTC	CSARGTDSYEQYF
medium-sized	TRBV12-3/TRBV12-4	TRBD1	TRBJ2-2	TGTGCCAGCAGTTTGTCAGGGGGCACCGGGGAGCTGTTTTTT	CASSLSGGTGELFF
-	TRBV4-3	-	TRBJ1-2	TGCGCCAGCAGCCAAGATCGGGCCTCCGGAGGCTACACCTTC	CASSQDRASGGYTF
many	TRBV18	-	TRBJ2-2	TGTGCCAGCTCACCAAGACAGGAGGACGCCGGGGAGCTGTTTTTT	CASSPRQEDAGELFF
many	TRBV5-4	TRBD2	TRBJ2-3	TGTGCCAGCAGCCAGACTAGCGGGCGGGCAGATACGCAGTATTTT	CASSQTSGRADTQYF
-	TRBV11-2	TRBD2	TRBJ2-5	TGTGCCAGCAGCCCACCTCCTAGCGGGCAGACCCAGTACTTC	CASSPPPSGQTQYF
many	TRBV18	-	TRBJ1-2	TGTGCCAGCTCACCGGACGGATTTAACTATGGCTACACCTTC	CASSPDGFNYGYTF
few	TRBV6-1	-	TRBJ1-1	TGTGCCAGCAGCCCAATGAACACTGAAGCTTTCTTT	CASSPMNTEAFF
many	TRBV19	-	TRBJ2-6	TGTGCCAGTAGCACACAGGGCTCTGGGGCCAACGTCCTGACTTTC	CASSTQGSGANVLTF
once	TRBV2	-	TRBJ1-2	TGTGCCAGCAGTGAAAACAGGGTGAATGGCTACACCTTC	CASSENRVNGYTF
-	TRBV6-1	-	TRBJ1-2	TGTGCCAGCAGTGAAGCCTACCCTGGGGCTGGCTATGGTTACACCTTC	CASSEAYPGAGYGYTF
few	TRBV6-2/TRBV6-3	-	TRBJ2-5	TGTGCCAGCAGTTACTCTGGGATAAGGGAGACCCAGTACTTC	CASSYSGIRETQYF
-	TRBV9	-	TRBJ2-1	TGTGCCAGCAGCGGGGGAGGGGTGGCAGGGGTCTACAATGAGCAGTTCTTC	CASSGGGVAGVYNEQFF
medium-sized	TRBV6-1	TRBD1	TRBJ1-2	TGTGCCAGCAGTCACCGGGACAGACCTAATGGCTACACCTTC	CASSHRDRPNGYTF
-	TRBV11-3	-	TRBJ2-7	TGTGCCAGCAGCTTAGTTGTCCACGAGCAGTACTTC	CASSLVVHEQYF
few	TRBV28	-	TRBJ1-4	TGTGCCAGCAGTTTAGGGAGGGTCAGGCTTGAAAAACTGTTTTTT	CASSLGRVRLEKLFF
-	TRBV30	-	TRBJ2-1	TGTGCCTGCGTACAAGTTTCGGATGAGCAGTTCTTC	CACVQVSDEQFF
-	TRBV6-5	-	TRBJ1-2	TGTGCCAGCAGTTACTCTATGGAGGCTCACTATGGCTACACCTTC	CASSYSMEAHYGYTF
-	TRBV11-2	TRBD1	TRBJ1-1	TGTGCCAGCAGTTCGACAGGGGGCGCATCCACTGAAGCTTTCTTT	CASSSTGGASTEAFF
-	TRBV5-1	-	TRBJ2-5	TGCGCCAGCAGCTTGGTCCAGGGCAGGGGGGAACAAGAGACCCAGTACTTC	CASSLVQGRGEQETQYF
few	TRBV2	-	TRBJ1-3	TGTGCCAGCAGTGAAGAGGGGACCGGAAACACCATATATTTT	CASSEEGTGNTIYF
-	TRBV24-1	-	TRBJ1-2	TGTGCCACCAGTGATTTGCCGGCAGACTCAAGGGTCTATGGCTACACCTTC	CATSDLPADSRVYGYTF
few	TRBV6-1	-	TRBJ1-2	TGTGCCAGCAACTCAATGCACTATGGCTACACCTTC	CASNSMHYGYTF
-	TRBV6-2/TRBV6-3	TRBD1	TRBJ1-2	TGTGCCAGCAGGGATCCGACAGGGACTGGCGAGACAGGATGGGGCTACACCTTC	CASRDPTGTGETGWGYTF
few	TRBV28	-	TRBJ1-1	TGTGCCAGCAGTCAACTCGCAAGGGGGGCAGCAGTTGCTTTCTTT	CASSQLARGAAVAFF
many	TRBV24-1	-	TRBJ1-1	TGTGCCACCAGGGGAACAGGGATCGGGAACACTGAAGCTTTCTTT	CATRGTGIGNTEAFF
medium-sized	TRBV13	-	TRBJ1-3	TGTGCCAGCAGCTCGTCACCCGGCTCTGGAAACACCATATATTTT	CASSSSPGSGNTIYF
-	TRBV11-2	-	TRBJ2-1	TGTGCCAGCAGCTTAGGGGGGGAGAGCTCCTACAATGAGCAGTTCTTC	CASSLGGESSYNEQFF
many	TRBV5-5	-	TRBJ1-5	TGTGCCAGCAGCTTGGCTAACAGGGCTCCCTATAGCAATCAGCCCCAGCATTTT	CASSLANRAPYSNQPQHF
-	TRBV7-6	-	TRBJ2-7	TGTGCCAGCAGCTTAAACCCGGACGGAGGGTCGAATGAGCAGTACTTC	CASSLNPDGGSNEQYF
-	TRBV2	-	TRBJ2-7	TGTGCCAGCACCCTAGGACACTTCTCCTACGAGCAGTACTTC	CASTLGHFSYEQYF
-	TRBV11-3	TRBD1	TRBJ2-7	TGTGCCAGCAGCTCTCCTCCGGGACAGACCTACGAGCAGTACTTC	CASSSPPGQTYEQYF
-	TRBV5-4	TRBD2	TRBJ2-1	TGTGCCAGCAGCTTCCCCTTTCTAGCGGGAGGGTACAATGAGCAGTTCTTC	CASSFPFLAGGYNEQFF
medium-sized	TRBV28	-	TRBJ2-2	TGTGCCAGCATCGGTCAGGGACGCACCGGGGAGCTGTTTTTT	CASIGQGRTGELFF
many	TRBV28	-	TRBJ1-6	TGTGCCAGCAGGTGGGGGCCCAATTCACCCCTCCACTTT	CASRWGPNSPLHF
-	TRBV6-1	-	TRBJ2-1	TGTGCCAGCAGGGGGTATGTGGGGCGAAATGAGCAGTTCTTC	CASRGYVGRNEQFF
-	TRBV28	-	TRBJ2-7	TGTGCCAGCAGCCCCTCGGGTGAGCAGTACTTC	CASSPSGEQYF
-	TRBV20-1	TRBD1	TRBJ1-6	TGCAGTGCTAATCCCGGGACAGGGGTCTCACCCCTCCACTTT	CSANPGTGVSPLHF
-	TRBV18	-	TRBJ2-7	TGTGCCAGCTCACCTTCGAAGGGAATATACGAGCAGTACTTC	CASSPSKGIYEQYF
medium-sized	TRBV27	TRBD1	TRBJ1-6	TGTGCCAGCAGTTTACAGTGGACAGGGGGTTCACCCCTCCACTTT	CASSLQWTGGSPLHF
-	TRBV19	-	TRBJ1-1	TGTGCCAGTACCCGGACATCGAACACTGAAGCTTTCTTT	CASTRTSNTEAFF
-	TRBV11-2	TRBD1	TRBJ2-3	TGTGCCAGCAGCTTGGGGACAGGGGGAAACACAGATACGCAGTATTTT	CASSLGTGGNTDTQYF
few	TRBV28	-	TRBJ2-7	TGTGCCAGCAGGGAGACAGGACCAACCTACGAGCAGTACTTC	CASRETGPTYEQYF
many	TRBV27	TRBD1	TRBJ2-7	TGTGCCAGCAGTTTAGGGGACAGGGCAAAGCACGAGCAGTACTTC	CASSLGDRAKHEQYF
-	TRBV6-1	-	TRBJ2-3	TGTGCCAGCAGCTACCAGGGGGCGGGGGCCACAGATACGCAGTATTTT	CASSYQGAGATDTQYF